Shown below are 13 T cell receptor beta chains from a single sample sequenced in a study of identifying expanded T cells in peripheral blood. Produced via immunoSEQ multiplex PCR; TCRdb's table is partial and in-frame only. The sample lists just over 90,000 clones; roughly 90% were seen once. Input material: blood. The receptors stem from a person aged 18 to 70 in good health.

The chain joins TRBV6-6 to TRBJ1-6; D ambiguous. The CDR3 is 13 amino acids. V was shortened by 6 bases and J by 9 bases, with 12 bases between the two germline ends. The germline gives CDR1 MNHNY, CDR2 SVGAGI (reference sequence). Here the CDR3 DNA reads TGTGCCAGCAGCGTGGCGCCAGGTTCACCCCTCCACTTT. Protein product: CASSVAPGSPLHF.

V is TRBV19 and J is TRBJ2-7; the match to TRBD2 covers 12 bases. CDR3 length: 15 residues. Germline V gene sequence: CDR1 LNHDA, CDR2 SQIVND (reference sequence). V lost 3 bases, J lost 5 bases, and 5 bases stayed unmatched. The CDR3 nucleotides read TGTGCCAGTAGTATGGCTAGCGGGAGGGCTGACGAGCAGTACTTC. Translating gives CASSMASGRADEQYF.

This CDR3 is CASSLGGTGGNEQYF. In DNA form, the CDR3 reads TGTGCCAGCAGTTTAGGTGGGACAGGGGGTAACGAGCAGTACTTC. V usage is TRBV28 and J usage is TRBJ2-7; 11 bases map to TRBD1. This CDR3 spans 15 amino acids. Germline CDR1 MDHEN, CDR2 SYDVKM. V trimming: 2 bases; J trimming: 5 bases; junction bases outside the gene matches: 5.

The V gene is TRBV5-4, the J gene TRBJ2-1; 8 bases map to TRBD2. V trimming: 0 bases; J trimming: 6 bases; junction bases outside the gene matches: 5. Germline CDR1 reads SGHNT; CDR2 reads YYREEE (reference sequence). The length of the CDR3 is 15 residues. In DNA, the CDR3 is TGTGCCAGCAGCTTGGGGAAGCGGGAGACCAATGAGCAGTTCTTC. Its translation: CASSLGKRETNEQFF. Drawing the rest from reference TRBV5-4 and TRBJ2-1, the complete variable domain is ETGVTQSPTHLIKTRGQQVTLRCSSQSGHNTVSWYQQALGQGPQFIFQYYREEENGRGNFPPRFSGLQFPNYSSELNVNALELDDSALYLCASSLGKRETNEQFFGPGTRLTVL.

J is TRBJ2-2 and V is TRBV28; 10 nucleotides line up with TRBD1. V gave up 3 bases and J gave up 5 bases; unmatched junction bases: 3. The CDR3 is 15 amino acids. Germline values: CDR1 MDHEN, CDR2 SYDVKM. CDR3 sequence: CASSLPGQGTGELFF. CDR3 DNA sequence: TGTGCCAGCAGTTTGCCGGGACAGGGGACCGGGGAGCTGTTTTTT. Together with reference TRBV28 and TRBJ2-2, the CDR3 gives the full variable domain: DVKVTQSSRYLVKRTGEKVFLECVQDMDHENMFWYRQDPGLGLRLIYFSYDVKMKEKGDIPEGYSVSREKKERFSLILESASTNQTSMYLCASSLPGQGTGELFFGEGSRLTVL.

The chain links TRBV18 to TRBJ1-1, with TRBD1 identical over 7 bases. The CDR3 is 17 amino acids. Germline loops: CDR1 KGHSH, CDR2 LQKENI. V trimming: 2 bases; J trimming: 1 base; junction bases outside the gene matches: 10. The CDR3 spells CASSPTSGGLGNTEAFF. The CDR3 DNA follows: TGTGCCAGCTCACCAACTTCAGGGGGGCTAGGGAACACTGAAGCTTTCTTT.

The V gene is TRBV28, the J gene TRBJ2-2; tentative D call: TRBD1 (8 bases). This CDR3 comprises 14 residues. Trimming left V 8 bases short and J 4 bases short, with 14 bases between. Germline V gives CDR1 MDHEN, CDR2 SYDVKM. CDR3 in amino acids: CASSGGGSTGELFF. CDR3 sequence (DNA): TGTGCCAGCTCAGGGGGCGGGAGCACCGGGGAGCTGTTTTTT.

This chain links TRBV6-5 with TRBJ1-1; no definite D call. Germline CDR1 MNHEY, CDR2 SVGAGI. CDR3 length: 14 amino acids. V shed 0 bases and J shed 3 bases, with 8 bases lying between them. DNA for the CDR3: TGTGCCAGCAGTTACTCCTTGACATACACTGAAGCTTTCTTT. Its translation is CASSYSLTYTEAFF.

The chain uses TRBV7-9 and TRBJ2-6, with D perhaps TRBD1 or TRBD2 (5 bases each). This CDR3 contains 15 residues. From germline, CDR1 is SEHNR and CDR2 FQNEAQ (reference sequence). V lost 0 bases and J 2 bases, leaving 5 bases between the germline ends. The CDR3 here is CASSLAGAGANVLTF. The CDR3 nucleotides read TGTGCCAGCAGCTTAGCGGGGGCTGGGGCCAACGTCCTGACTTTC.

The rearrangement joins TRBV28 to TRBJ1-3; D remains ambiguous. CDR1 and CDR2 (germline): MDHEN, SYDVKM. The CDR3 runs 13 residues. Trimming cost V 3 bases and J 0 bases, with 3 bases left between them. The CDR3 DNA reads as TGTGCCAGCAGTTTTATCTCTGGAAACACCATATATTTT. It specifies CASSFISGNTIYF.

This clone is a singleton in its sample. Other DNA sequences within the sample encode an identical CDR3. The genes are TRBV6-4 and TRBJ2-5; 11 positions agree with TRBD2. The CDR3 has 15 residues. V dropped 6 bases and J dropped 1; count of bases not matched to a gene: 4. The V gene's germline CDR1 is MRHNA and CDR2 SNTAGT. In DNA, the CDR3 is TGTGCCAGCAGCGCCGGGACTAGCGGCCAAGAGACCCAGTACTTC. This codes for CASSAGTSGQETQYF.

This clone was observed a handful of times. The CDR3, as DNA: TGTGCCAGCAGCTTGTATGGGGACAGACAGCCCCAGCATTTT. The encoded protein is CASSLYGDRQPQHF. The chain is built from TRBV5-6 and TRBJ1-5; 7 nucleotides match TRBD1. The germline V gene encodes CDR1 SGHDT and CDR2 YYEEEE. Losses at the gene ends were 1 base for V and 7 bases for J; bases not matched to a gene: 5. The CDR3 is 14 residues long.

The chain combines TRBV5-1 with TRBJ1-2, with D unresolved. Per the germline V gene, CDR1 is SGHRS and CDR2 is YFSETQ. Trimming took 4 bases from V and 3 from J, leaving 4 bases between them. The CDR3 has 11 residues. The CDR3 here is CASSLDYGYTF. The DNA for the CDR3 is TGCGCCAGCAGCCTGGACTATGGCTACACCTTC.